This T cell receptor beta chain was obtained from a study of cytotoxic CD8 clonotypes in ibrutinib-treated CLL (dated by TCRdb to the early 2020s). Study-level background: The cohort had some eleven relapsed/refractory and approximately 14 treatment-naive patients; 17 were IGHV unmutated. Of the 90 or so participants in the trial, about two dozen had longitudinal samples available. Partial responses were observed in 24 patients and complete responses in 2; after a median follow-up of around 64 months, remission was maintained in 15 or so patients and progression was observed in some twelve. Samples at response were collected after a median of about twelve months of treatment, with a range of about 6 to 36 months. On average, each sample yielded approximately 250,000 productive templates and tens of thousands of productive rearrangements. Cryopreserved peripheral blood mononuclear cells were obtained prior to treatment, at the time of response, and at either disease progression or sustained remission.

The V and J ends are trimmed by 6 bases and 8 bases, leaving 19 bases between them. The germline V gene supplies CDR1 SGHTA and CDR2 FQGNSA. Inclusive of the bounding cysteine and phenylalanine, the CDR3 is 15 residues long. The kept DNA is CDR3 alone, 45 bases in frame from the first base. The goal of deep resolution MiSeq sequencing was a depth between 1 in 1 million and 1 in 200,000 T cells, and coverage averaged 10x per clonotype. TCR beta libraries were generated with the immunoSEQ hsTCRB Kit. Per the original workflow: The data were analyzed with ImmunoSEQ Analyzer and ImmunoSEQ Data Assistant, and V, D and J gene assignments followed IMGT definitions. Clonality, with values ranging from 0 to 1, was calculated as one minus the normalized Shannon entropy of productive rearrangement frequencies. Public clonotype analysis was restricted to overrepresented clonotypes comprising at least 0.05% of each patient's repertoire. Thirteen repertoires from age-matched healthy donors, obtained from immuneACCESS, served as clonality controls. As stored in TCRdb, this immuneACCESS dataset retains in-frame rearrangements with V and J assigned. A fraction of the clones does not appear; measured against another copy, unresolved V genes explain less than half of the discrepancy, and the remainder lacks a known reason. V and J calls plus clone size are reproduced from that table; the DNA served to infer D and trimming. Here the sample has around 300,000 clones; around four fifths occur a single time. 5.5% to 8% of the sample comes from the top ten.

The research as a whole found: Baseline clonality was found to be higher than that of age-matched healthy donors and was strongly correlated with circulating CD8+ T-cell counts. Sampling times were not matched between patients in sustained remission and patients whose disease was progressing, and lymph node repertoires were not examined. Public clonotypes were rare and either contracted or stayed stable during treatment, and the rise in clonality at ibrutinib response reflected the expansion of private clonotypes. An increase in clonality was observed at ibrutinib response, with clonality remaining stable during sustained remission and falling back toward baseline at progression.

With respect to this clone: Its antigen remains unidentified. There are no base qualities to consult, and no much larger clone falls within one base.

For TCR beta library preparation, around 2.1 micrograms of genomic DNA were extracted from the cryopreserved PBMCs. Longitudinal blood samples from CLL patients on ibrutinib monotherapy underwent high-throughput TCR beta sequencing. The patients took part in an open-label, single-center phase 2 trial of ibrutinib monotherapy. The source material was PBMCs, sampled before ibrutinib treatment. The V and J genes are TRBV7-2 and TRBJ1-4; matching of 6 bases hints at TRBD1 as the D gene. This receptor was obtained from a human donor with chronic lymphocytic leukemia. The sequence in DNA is TGTGCCAGCAGTTATCAGGGGCTAAGTCGGGAAAAACTGTTTTTT. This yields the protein CASSYQGLSREKLFF.